This is a list of T cell receptor beta chains from one sample in a study of T cells after yellow fever vaccination. Using its own MiXCR run on the 5' RACE reads, TCRdb lists one record per CDR3 protein. The repertoire holds 550,000 to 750,000 distinct CDR3 sequences, with roughly 13% as singletons. The material was PBMCs, obtained on the day of the yellow fever booster vaccination. These receptors were collected from a man aged 25-45 years who received the YFV17D yellow fever vaccine. Each CDR3 is given with its conserved first and last residue. A D gene is named only where the DNA matches it firmly. The size field is filled for only some rows; it gives once, few, many or a size class.

abundance: few; len: 11; d_gene: .; j_gene: TRBJ2-5; v_gene: TRBV10-2; CDR3aa: CASSAAETQYF; CDR3nt: TGCGCCAGCAGTGCGGCAGAGACCCAGTACTTC
abundance: few; len: 14; d_gene: .; j_gene: TRBJ2-5; v_gene: TRBV7-3; CDR3aa: CASSLAGPPETQYF; CDR3nt: TGTGCCAGCAGCTTGGCAGGGCCCCCAGAGACCCAGTACTTC
abundance: .; len: 15; d_gene: TRBD2; j_gene: TRBJ2-1; v_gene: TRBV20-1; CDR3aa: CSASGVSGSGYEQFF; CDR3nt: TGCAGTGCTAGCGGGGTTAGCGGGAGTGGATATGAGCAGTTCTTC
abundance: few; len: 16; d_gene: .; j_gene: TRBJ2-3; v_gene: TRBV4-3; CDR3aa: CASSQDKAASTDTQYF; CDR3nt: TGCGCCAGCAGCCAAGATAAGGCGGCAAGCACAGATACGCAGTATTTT
abundance: few; len: 17; d_gene: TRBD2; j_gene: TRBJ2-7; v_gene: TRBV5-4; CDR3aa: CASSLVSGGFVSYEQYF; CDR3nt: TGTGCCAGCAGCTTGGTGTCGGGAGGGTTCGTTTCCTACGAGCAGTACTTC
abundance: .; len: 18; d_gene: TRBD2; j_gene: TRBJ2-1; v_gene: TRBV4-3; CDR3aa: CASSQDLGTGTRSYEQFF; CDR3nt: TGCGCCAGCAGCCAAGACCTAGGGACGGGGACTAGGTCGTATGAGCAGTTCTTC
abundance: .; len: 17; d_gene: TRBD1; j_gene: TRBJ2-1; v_gene: TRBV29-1; CDR3aa: CSVPGQGGWSSYNEQFF; CDR3nt: TGCAGCGTGCCGGGACAGGGGGGTTGGAGCTCCTACAATGAGCAGTTCTTC
abundance: many; len: 15; d_gene: .; j_gene: TRBJ1-3; v_gene: TRBV21-1; CDR3aa: CASSKEPSNGNTIYF; CDR3nt: TGTGCCAGCAGCAAGGAACCGTCGAATGGAAACACCATATATTTT
abundance: .; len: 11; d_gene: .; j_gene: TRBJ2-1; v_gene: TRBV29-1; CDR3aa: CSSEGHNEQFF; CDR3nt: TGCAGCTCGGAGGGTCACAATGAGCAGTTCTTC
abundance: few; len: 18; d_gene: TRBD1; j_gene: TRBJ2-5; v_gene: TRBV4-2; CDR3aa: CASSQVSYTGGGVETQYF; CDR3nt: TGTGCCAGCAGCCAAGTATCGTATACAGGGGGCGGAGTAGAGACCCAGTACTTC
abundance: .; len: 15; d_gene: TRBD2; j_gene: TRBJ2-7; v_gene: TRBV9; CDR3aa: CASSGTVGLEGEQYF; CDR3nt: TGTGCCAGCAGCGGGACCGTCGGACTAGAAGGAGAGCAGTACTTC
abundance: many; len: 16; d_gene: TRBD1; j_gene: TRBJ1-5; v_gene: TRBV12-3/TRBV12-4; CDR3aa: CASSLLGTGGEQPQHF; CDR3nt: TGTGCCAGCAGTTTATTAGGGACAGGGGGCGAGCAGCCCCAGCATTTT
abundance: many; len: 14; d_gene: .; j_gene: TRBJ2-3; v_gene: TRBV4-3; CDR3aa: CASSLGVRGDTQYF; CDR3nt: TGCGCCAGCAGCCTCGGGGTGAGAGGAGATACGCAGTATTTT
abundance: few; len: 13; d_gene: .; j_gene: TRBJ2-1; v_gene: TRBV29-1; CDR3aa: CSVEGPNTNEQFF; CDR3nt: TGCAGCGTTGAAGGCCCTAACACGAATGAGCAGTTCTTC
abundance: .; len: 14; d_gene: .; j_gene: TRBJ2-7; v_gene: TRBV4-1; CDR3aa: CASSPRAYDYEQYF; CDR3nt: TGCGCCAGCAGCCCGCGGGCTTATGATTACGAGCAGTACTTC
abundance: .; len: 15; d_gene: .; j_gene: TRBJ2-1; v_gene: TRBV7-3; CDR3aa: CASSSTAVSYNEQFF; CDR3nt: TGTGCCAGCAGTTCGACAGCTGTCTCCTACAATGAGCAGTTCTTC
abundance: few; len: 13; d_gene: .; j_gene: TRBJ2-3; v_gene: TRBV7-2; CDR3aa: CASSFERVYTQYF; CDR3nt: TGTGCCAGCAGCTTTGAAAGGGTTTATACGCAGTATTTT